One sample yielded the 10 T cell receptor beta chains listed below, sequenced in a study of blood T cell repertoires in COVID-19. Sequencing was performed with immunoSEQ multiplex PCR; in TCRdb, only in-frame clones are kept and a portion is missing. The table has roughly 4,000 clones, roughly 80% seen once. Sequencing was carried out using peripheral blood. These receptors all stem from a human donor with active or convalescent COVID-19. The donor label of this sample is uncertain.

This chain uses TRBV11-2 with TRBJ1-6; a possible D gene is TRBD1 (5 bases). CDR3 length equals 15 residues. Trimming pared 6 bases from V and 0 bases from J, leaving 9 bases between. Germline V gives CDR1 SGHAT, CDR2 FQNNGV. The CDR3 nucleotides are TGTGCCAGCAGACACAGGAGCTCCTATAATTCACCCCTCCACTTT. It yields the protein CASRHRSSYNSPLHF.

This clone is labeled medium-sized. Sequence at one end of the junction differs from germline and may be a read error. The chain carries TRBV4-3 and TRBJ1-3, with a weak D call TRBD1 (6 bases). The CDR3 length is 14 residues. The V gene's germline CDR1 is LGHNA and CDR2 YSLEER. CDR3 DNA sequence: TGCGCCAGCAGCCCCGCACCTGGGGACACACGGAGAGATTTT. Its translation: CASSPAPGDTRRDF.

The chain couples TRBV5-1 to TRBJ2-7, with 7 bases lining up with TRBD1. V was clipped by 7 bases and J by 0 bases; unmatched bases: 4. Germline CDR1 is SGHRS and CDR2 is YFSETQ. The CDR3 extends over 13 amino acids. The CDR3 protein is CASGGQLSYEQYF. The CDR3 bases are TGCGCCAGCGGGGGACAGCTCTCCTACGAGCAGTACTTC.

The gene calls are TRBV6-2 or TRBV6-3 and TRBJ1-1; D is unresolved. The CDR3 spans 14 residues. The V end was cut by 2 bases, the J end by 3 bases, with 10 bases between. Germline V gives CDR1 MNHEY, CDR2 SVGEGT. CDR3 loop: CASSYGQVDTEAFF. The CDR3 DNA reads TGTGCCAGCAGTTACGGGCAGGTCGACACTGAAGCTTTCTTT.

This sequence joins TRBV27 and TRBJ2-5; 7 bases are a match to TRBD1. The ends lost 8 bases at V and 5 bases at J; junction bases unmatched: 11. Germline V CDR1 and CDR2: MNHEY, SMNVEV (reference sequence). This CDR3 is 14 amino acids long. In nucleotides, the CDR3 is TGTGCCAGCGGACGGGGACAGTGGGATGAGACCCAGTACTTC. It is translated as CASGRGQWDETQYF.

The chain joins TRBV19 to TRBJ1-2; 10 bases fit TRBD1. This CDR3 region has 13 residues. Germline loops: CDR1 LNHDA, CDR2 SQIVND (reference sequence). The J segment lost 8 bases and the V segment lost 5 bases, leaving 5 bases of the junction unmatched. The CDR3, as DNA: TGTGCCAGTAGTTACCGGGACAGGGGAGGCTACACCTTC. This gives the protein CASSYRDRGGYTF. Drawing the rest from reference TRBV19 and TRBJ1-2, the complete variable domain is DGGITQSPKYLFRKEGQNVTLSCEQNLNHDAMYWYRQDPGQGLRLIYYSQIVNDFQKGDIAEGYSVSREKKESFPLTVTSAQKNPTAFYLCASSYRDRGGYTFGSGTRLTVV.

The DNA of the CDR3 is TGTGCCAGCAGCTTCGGGGGTGGATACGGAGAAAAACTGTTTTTT. Protein sequence: CASSFGGGYGEKLFF. This chain joins TRBV7-2 and TRBJ1-4; D is perhaps TRBD1 (5 bases). The length of the CDR3 is 15 residues. V lost 3 bases to trimming and J lost 8 bases, with 16 bases between them. Germline V gene lookup returns CDR1 SGHTA and CDR2 FQGNSA.

The chain combines TRBV6-5 with TRBJ2-3; TRBD2 matches 7 bases. The CDR3 totals 13 residues. V lost 6 bases, J lost 4 bases, and 4 bases stayed unmatched. Germline lookup yields CDR1 MNHEY and CDR2 SVGAGI. CDR3 bases: TGTGCCAGCAGCCGGACTAGAGCAGATACGCAGTATTTT. Protein: CASSRTRADTQYF.

The chain recombines TRBV29-1 with TRBJ1-1; D is unclear. The V gene's germline CDR1 is SQVTM and CDR2 ANQGSEA. The CDR3 loop spans 13 amino acids. The V end was cut by 4 bases, the J end by 0 bases, with 9 bases between. CDR3 sequence (DNA): TGCAGCGTTGCCCGGGATCTGAACACTGAAGCTTTCTTT. Translated: CSVARDLNTEAFF.

The chain recombines TRBV6-5 with TRBJ1-5; 10 positions match TRBD1. V gave up 3 bases and J gave up 4 bases; unmatched junction bases: 6. The length of the CDR3 is 16 residues. Germline V CDR1 and CDR2: MNHEY, SVGAGI. The CDR3 bases are TGTGCCAGCAGTTATAGAAGGGACAGGGGTAATCAGCCCCAGCATTTT. Amino acids: CASSYRRDRGNQPQHF.